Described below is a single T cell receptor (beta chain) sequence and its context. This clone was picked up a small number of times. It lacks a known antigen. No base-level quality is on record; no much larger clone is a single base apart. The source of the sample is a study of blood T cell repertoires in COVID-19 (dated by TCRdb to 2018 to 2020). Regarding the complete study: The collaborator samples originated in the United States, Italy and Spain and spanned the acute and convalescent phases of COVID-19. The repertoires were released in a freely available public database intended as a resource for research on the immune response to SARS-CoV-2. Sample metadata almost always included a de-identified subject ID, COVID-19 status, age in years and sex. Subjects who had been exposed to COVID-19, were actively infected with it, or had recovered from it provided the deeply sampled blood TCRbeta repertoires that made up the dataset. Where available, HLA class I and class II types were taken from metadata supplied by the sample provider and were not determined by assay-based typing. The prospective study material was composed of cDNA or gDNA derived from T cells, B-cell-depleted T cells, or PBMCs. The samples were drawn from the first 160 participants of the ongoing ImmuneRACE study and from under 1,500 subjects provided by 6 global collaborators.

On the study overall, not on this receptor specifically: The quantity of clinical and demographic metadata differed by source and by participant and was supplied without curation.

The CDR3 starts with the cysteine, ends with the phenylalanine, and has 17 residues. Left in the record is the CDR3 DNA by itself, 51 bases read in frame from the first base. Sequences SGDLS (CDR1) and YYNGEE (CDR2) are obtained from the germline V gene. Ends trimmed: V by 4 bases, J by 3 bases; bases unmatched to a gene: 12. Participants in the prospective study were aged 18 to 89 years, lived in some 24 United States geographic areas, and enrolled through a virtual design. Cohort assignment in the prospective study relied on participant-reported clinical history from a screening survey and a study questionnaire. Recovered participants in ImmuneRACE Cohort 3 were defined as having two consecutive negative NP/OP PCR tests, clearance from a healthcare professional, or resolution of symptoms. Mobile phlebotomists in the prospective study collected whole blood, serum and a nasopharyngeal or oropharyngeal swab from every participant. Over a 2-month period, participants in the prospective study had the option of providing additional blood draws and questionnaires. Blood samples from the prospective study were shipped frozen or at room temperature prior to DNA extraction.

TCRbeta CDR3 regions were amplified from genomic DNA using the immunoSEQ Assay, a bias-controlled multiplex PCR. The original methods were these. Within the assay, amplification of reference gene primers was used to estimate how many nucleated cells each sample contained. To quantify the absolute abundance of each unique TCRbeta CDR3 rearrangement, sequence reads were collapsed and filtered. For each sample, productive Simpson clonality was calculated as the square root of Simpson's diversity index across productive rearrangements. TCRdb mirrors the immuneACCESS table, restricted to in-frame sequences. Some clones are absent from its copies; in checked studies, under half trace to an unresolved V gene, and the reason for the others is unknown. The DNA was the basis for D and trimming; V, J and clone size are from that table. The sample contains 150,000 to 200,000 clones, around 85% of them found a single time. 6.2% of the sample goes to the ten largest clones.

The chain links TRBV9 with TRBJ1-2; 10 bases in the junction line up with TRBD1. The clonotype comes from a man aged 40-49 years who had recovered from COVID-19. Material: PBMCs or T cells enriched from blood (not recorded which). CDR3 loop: CASSRTSDRGRDYGYTF. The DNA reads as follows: TGTGCCAGCAGCCGTACATCAGACAGGGGGCGGGACTATGGCTACACCTTC.